This T cell receptor (beta chain) was observed in a study of T cell changes during pregnancy in multiple sclerosis. The CDR3 runs 13 residues. The V gene end was trimmed by 8 bases and the J gene end by 0 bases; junction bases not matched to a gene: 1. Germline CDR1 and CDR2: MNHEY and SMNVEV (reference sequence). Here immunoSEQ multiplex PCR was the method, and the copy in TCRdb shows in-frame clones only, minus some. The repertoire includes about 59,000 clones, 85% to 95% of them detected once, and about 2.6% sits in the top ten. Of note for this clone: The sample has other DNA sequences that encode this CDR3 too.

This clonotype originated in a female donor with multiple sclerosis, enrolled in a pregnancy study. V is TRBV27 and J is TRBJ2-7; 10 nucleotides match TRBD2. The sample in question was CD8+ T cells from peripheral blood mononuclear cells, obtained in the third trimester of pregnancy. CDR3 nucleotide sequence: TGTGCCAGCTCTAGCGGGAGCTCCTACGAGCAGTACTTC. This encodes CASSSGSSYEQYF.